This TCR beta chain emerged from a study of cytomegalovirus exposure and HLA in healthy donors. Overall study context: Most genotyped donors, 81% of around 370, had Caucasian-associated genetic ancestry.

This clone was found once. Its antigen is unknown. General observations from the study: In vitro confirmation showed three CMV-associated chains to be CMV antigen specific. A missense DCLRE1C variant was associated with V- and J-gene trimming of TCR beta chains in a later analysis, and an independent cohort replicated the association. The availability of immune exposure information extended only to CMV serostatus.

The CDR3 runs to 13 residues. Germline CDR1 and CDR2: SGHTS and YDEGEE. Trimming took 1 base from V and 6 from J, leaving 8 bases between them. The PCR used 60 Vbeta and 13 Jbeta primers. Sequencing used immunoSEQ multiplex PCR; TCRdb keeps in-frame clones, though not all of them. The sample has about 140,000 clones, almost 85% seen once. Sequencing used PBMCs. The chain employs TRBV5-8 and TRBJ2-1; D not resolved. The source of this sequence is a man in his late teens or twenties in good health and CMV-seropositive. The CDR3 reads CASSLSLRNEQFF. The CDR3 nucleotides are TGTGCCAGCAGCTTGTCACTCCGCAATGAGCAGTTCTTC.